Described below is a single T cell receptor beta chain sequence and its context. The data belong to a study of cytomegalovirus exposure and HLA in healthy donors. This CDR3 has 13 amino acids. The trim removed 3 bases at V and 8 bases at J, leaving 5 bases unmatched. CDR1 and CDR2 (germline): SGDLS, YYNGEE. The PCR used 60 Vbeta and 13 Jbeta primers. The repertoire was sequenced with immunoSEQ multiplex PCR; TCRdb's copy has only in-frame clones and lacks some. Its listing shows around 76,000 clones. This sequence joins TRBV9 and TRBJ1-2; 9 nucleotides match TRBD1. The material sequenced was PBMCs. The source of this sequence is a woman in her sixties or seventies in good health and CMV-seronegative. This CDR3 reads CASSAGTGRGYTF. DNA for the CDR3: TGTGCCAGCAGCGCGGGGACAGGGAGGGGCTACACCTTC.